This T cell receptor (beta chain) originates from a study of blood T cells in healthy people across ages. Study background: Through template switching, about one barcoded beta molecule was captured per two T cells, as measured in model experiments.

Using a J-beta primer mix together with a sample-barcoded 5' primer, a second PCR was run for roughly 6 to 12 cycles. One entry per CDR3 protein, called by TCRdb with MiXCR from the 5' RACE reads. This table has about 780,000 distinct CDR3 sequences, 46% appearing once. No fewer than 5.5 micrograms of total RNA were isolated from every sample. This clonotype was seen a handful of times. Its target is not known. There are 14 residues in the CDR3. Germline V gene lookup returns CDR1 SEHNR and CDR2 FQNEAQ (reference sequence). Trimming removed 5 bases from V and 5 bases from J, with 16 bases in between. Study-level points and caveats: Older age coincided with a roughly linear decline in TCR beta diversity per million T cells. With unsorted PBMCs, a conclusive comparison of naive versus antigen-experienced cells was not possible.

J is TRBJ2-7 and V is TRBV7-9, with D perhaps matching TRBD1 (6 bases). Sequenced material: blood. This TCR derives from a man older than 75 in good health. CDR3: CASSIRDTDNEQYF. CDR3 coding DNA: TGTGCCAGCAGCATCCGGGACACGGATAACGAGCAGTACTTC.